This T cell receptor (beta chain) was captured in a study of graft-versus-host responses after intestinal transplantation. Study at large: Induction with anti-thymocyte globulin, then tacrolimus and steroids for around three years, was given to all recipients. Study observations and caveats: Marrow from the recipient contained GvH clones, some of which had appeared first in ileum or blood. Patients with graft-donor T cell macrochimerism had high graft-versus-host to host-versus-graft clonal ratios in allografts.

Sequencing used immunoSEQ multiplex PCR; TCRdb keeps in-frame clones, though not all of them. The data hold tens of thousands of clones, with roughly four fifths observed a single time. Trimming took 9 bases from V and 2 from J; bases not matched to a gene: 4. The length of the CDR3 is 13 residues. Germline CDR1 ENHRY, CDR2 SYGVKD. As regards this clone: Antigen specificity is unknown.

Sequenced here: unstimulated CD8+ T cells sorted from spleen or lymph node cells, sampled before intestinal transplant. The clonotype was recovered from a human donor who received an intestinal transplant. This chain links TRBV10-3 with TRBJ2-1; TRBD1 matches 7 bases. The CDR3 protein is CAIQGFPYNEQFF. In DNA, the CDR3 is TGTGCCATACAGGGGTTCCCCTACAATGAGCAGTTCTTC.